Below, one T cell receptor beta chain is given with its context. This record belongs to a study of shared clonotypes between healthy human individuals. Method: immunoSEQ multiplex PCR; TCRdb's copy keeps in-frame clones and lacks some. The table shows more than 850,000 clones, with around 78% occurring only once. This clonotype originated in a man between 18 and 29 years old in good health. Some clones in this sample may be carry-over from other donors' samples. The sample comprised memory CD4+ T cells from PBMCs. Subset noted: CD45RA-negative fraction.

The CDR3 protein is CASSLARNRGDSYEQYF. CDR3 coding DNA: TGTGCCAGCAGCTTAGCTAGAAACAGGGGCGACTCCTACGAGCAGTACTTC. The rearrangement links TRBV7-2 to TRBJ2-7; TRBD1 agrees at 7 bases. The CDR3 has 17 amino acids. The V and J ends lost 0 bases and 0 bases, in that order; junction bases with no gene match: 8. In germline, CDR1 is SGHTA, CDR2 FQGNSA.